The text below deals with one TCR beta chain. No antigen is known for it. A sample-barcoded 5' primer and a J-beta primer mix were used in a second PCR of roughly 7 to 11 cycles. TCRdb reanalysed the 5' RACE reads using MiXCR and keeps one entry per CDR3 protein. The profile covers 790,000 or so distinct CDR3 sequences, with about 61% appearing a single time and around a quarter taken by the ten largest. The source of the sample is a study of blood T cells in healthy people across ages. Findings and limits, study-wide: Changes seen in expanded clonotypes were possibly confounded by donor CMV status left unknown.

Germline assignment: CDR1 SQVTM and CDR2 ANQGSEA. This CDR3 comprises 12 residues. The sequenced sample consisted of blood. The chain employs TRBV29-1 and TRBJ2-4, with D tentatively TRBD1 (6 bases). The closer fit of TRBJ2-7 to the DNA end suggests the J call may be wrong. This clonotype originated in a man aged 35-49 years in good health. CDR3 nucleotides: TGCAGCGGGGGGCTAGGAACCTACGAGCAGTACTTC. This codes for CSGGLGTYEQYF.